The 20 T cell receptor beta chains given below trace back to one sample, sequenced in a study of CD8 T cells in Susac syndrome. RNA was extracted with the RNeasy kit, and a quantity of 0.5 to 1 ug was reverse transcribed using random hexamers. TCRdb recomputed calls from the immunoSEQ multiplex PCR reads with MiXCR, one row per CDR3 protein. This sample has around 130,000 distinct CDR3 sequences, with 94% found just once. Sequencing input: CD4+ T cells from PBMCs. Receptor source: a human donor in good health.

The chain combines TRBV23-1 with TRBJ1-1; D is undetermined. TRBV23-1 is recorded as an ORF, its role being uncertain. This CDR3 region has 13 residues. V lost 7 bases and J lost 1, with 10 bases in between. CDR3 sequence: CASTGEGNTEAFF. The CDR3 DNA follows: TGCGCCAGCACCGGGGAGGGGAACACTGAAGCTTTCTTT.

The chain links TRBV19 to TRBJ2-5; 12 nucleotides match TRBD2. CDR1 is LNHDA and CDR2 is SQIVND in the germline V gene (reference sequence). V lost 7 bases, J lost 6 bases, and 18 bases stayed unmatched. The CDR3 spans 18 residues. The CDR3 DNA is TGTGCCAGTATCAAGAGGACTAGCGGGATTGAGTGTCCCAAGACCCAGTACTTC. It translates to CASIKRTSGIECPKTQYF. Variable domain in full (rest from reference TRBV19 and TRBJ2-5): DGGITQSPKYLFRKEGQNVTLSCEQNLNHDAMYWYRQDPGQGLRLIYYSQIVNDFQKGDIAEGYSVSREKKESFPLTVTSAQKNPTAFYLCASIKRTSGIECPKTQYFGPGTRLLVL.

This clonotype appeared a single time. V and J are TRBV12-3 or TRBV12-4 and TRBJ1-2, with 8 bases matching TRBD1. The CDR3 sequence is 14 residues long. Trimming removed 0 bases from V and 3 bases from J; junction bases left unmatched: 0. In DNA, the CDR3 is TGTGCCAGCAGTTTAGCGGACAGGGACTATGGCTACACCTTC. This sequence encodes CASSLADRDYGYTF.

The rearrangement links TRBV25-1 to TRBJ2-3; 16 nucleotides line up with TRBD2. Unmatched junction bases numbered 11, after V lost 4 bases and J lost 4 bases. Germline V gene data show CDR1 as MGHDK and CDR2 as SYGVNS. This CDR3 region has 19 residues. In DNA, the CDR3 is TGTGCCAGCAGTGCCACCGGGACTAGCGGGAGGGAGGTGTCAGATACGCAGTATTTT. It yields the protein CASSATGTSGREVSDTQYF.

The V and J genes are TRBV30 and TRBJ1-1; D remains ambiguous. The V and J ends lost 0 bases and 6 bases respectively, with 11 bases between them. The germline CDR1 and CDR2 sequences are GTSNPN and SVGIG (reference sequence). The CDR3 length is 13 residues. The chain's CDR3 is CAWSVRSGAEAFF. As DNA, the CDR3 is TGTGCCTGGAGTGTACGGTCGGGCGCTGAAGCTTTCTTT. Full variable domain (rest looked up from reference TRBV30 and TRBJ1-1): SQTIHQWPATLVQPVGSPLSLECTVEGTSNPNLYWYRQAAGRGLQLLFYSVGIGQISSEVPQNLSASRPQDRQFILSSKKLLLSDSGFYLCAWSVRSGAEAFFGQGTRLTVV.

This chain links TRBV18 with TRBJ1-2; D gene uncertain. CDR3 length: 14 residues. Germline loops: CDR1 KGHSH, CDR2 LQKENI. V was trimmed by 3 bases and J by 1 base, leaving 9 bases between them. The CDR3 nucleotides are TGTGCCAGCTCACCCGGAGAGAGTAACTATGGCTACACCTTC. Translated: CASSPGESNYGYTF.

The J gene is TRBJ2-2, the V gene TRBV6-1; D might be TRBD1 (6 bases). The CDR3 totals 13 residues. CDR1 MNHNS and CDR2 SASEGT come from the germline V gene. V dropped 5 bases and J dropped 6 bases, with 10 bases sitting between them. The CDR3 DNA follows: TGTGCCAGCAGTTCAGGGGAACCCGGGGAGCTGTTTTTT. It translates to CASSSGEPGELFF.

The J gene is TRBJ2-1, the V gene TRBV19, with D possibly matching TRBD2 (5 bases). The CDR3 covers 15 residues. With 6 bases removed from V and 9 bases from J, the gap between germline ends came to 21 bases. Per the germline V gene, CDR1 is LNHDA and CDR2 is SQIVND (reference sequence). The chain's CDR3 is CASREFGRVGSEQFF. CDR3 sequence (DNA): TGTGCCAGTAGAGAATTCGGACGGGTGGGGAGTGAGCAGTTCTTC. Combining the CDR3 with reference TRBV19 and TRBJ2-1 gives the whole variable domain DGGITQSPKYLFRKEGQNVTLSCEQNLNHDAMYWYRQDPGQGLRLIYYSQIVNDFQKGDIAEGYSVSREKKESFPLTVTSAQKNPTAFYLCASREFGRVGSEQFFGPGTRLTVL.

The rearrangement uses TRBV3-1 and TRBJ2-2; D unresolved. Germline V gives CDR1 LGHDT, CDR2 YNNKEL (reference sequence). V gave up 3 bases and J gave up 0 bases, with 5 bases separating them. The CDR3 totals 14 residues. CDR3 loop: CASSQSANTGELFF. CDR3 bases: TGTGCCAGCAGCCAGTCCGCGAACACCGGGGAGCTGTTTTTT.

This chain links TRBV4-2 with TRBJ2-3; 11 bases map to TRBD2. This CDR3 contains 16 residues. CDR1 is LGHNA, CDR2 YNFKEQ, per germline. V lost 2 bases to trimming and J lost 4 bases; unmatched junction nucleotides: 5. The CDR3 coding sequence is TGTGCCAGCAGCCAACAACTAGCGGGAGAAGCAGATACGCAGTATTTT. Residues: CASSQQLAGEADTQYF.

The chain is built from TRBV28 and TRBJ2-6, with D tentatively TRBD2 (6 bases). Trimming removed 4 bases from V and 0 bases from J, with 10 bases in between. From germline, CDR1 is MDHEN and CDR2 SYDVKM. CDR3 size: 16 residues. The CDR3 nucleotides are TGTGCCAGCAGTTGGGACTTCCGCTCTGGGGCCAACGTCCTGACTTTC. Translating gives CASSWDFRSGANVLTF.

The V call is TRBV19, the J call TRBJ1-5; D is uncertain. The V gene's germline CDR1 is LNHDA and CDR2 SQIVND (reference sequence). The V end lost 7 bases, the J end lost 4 bases, and 17 bases lay between the germline ends. The CDR3 is 15 amino acids. CDR3 loop: CASTPSQAGNQPQHF. The CDR3 DNA sequence: TGTGCCAGTACCCCGTCACAAGCGGGTAATCAGCCCCAGCATTTT.

CDR3 DNA: TGTGCCTGGAGCCCCGGGGGTGTTGGGGGGCTAGAAGAGACCCAGTACTTC. Translated, it gives CAWSPGGVGGLEETQYF. The V gene is TRBV30, the J gene TRBJ2-5; D tentatively reads TRBD1 or TRBD2 (6 bases each). This CDR3 region has 17 residues. V lost 3 bases and J 3 bases, leaving 23 bases between the germline ends. Germline assignment: CDR1 GTSNPN and CDR2 SVGIG (reference sequence).

V and J are TRBV12-3 or TRBV12-4 and TRBJ2-7; TRBD2 agrees at 10 bases. The CDR3 is 14 residues long. V shed 5 bases, J shed 1 base, and the junction held 2 bases outside the gene matches. CDR3: CASSPTSGSYEQYF. CDR3 sequence (DNA): TGTGCCAGCAGTCCGACTAGCGGGTCCTACGAGCAGTACTTC.

The chain recombines TRBV20-1 with TRBJ2-2; D is unclear. V lost 4 bases to trimming and J lost 0 bases, with 6 bases between them. The CDR3 spans 13 residues. The germline gives CDR1 DFQATT, CDR2 SNEGSKA (reference sequence). CDR3 residues: CSATYPNTGELFF. The CDR3 nucleotides are TGCAGTGCTACTTACCCGAACACCGGGGAGCTGTTTTTT.

The chain carries TRBV28 and TRBJ2-5, with 7 bases that match TRBD2. With V trimmed by 6 bases and J by 4 bases, 14 bases remained unmatched. Germline assignment: CDR1 MDHEN and CDR2 SYDVKM. The CDR3 runs 16 residues. The CDR3 DNA reads as TGTGCCAGCAGCCCGAGGGGAGCAGGACTAGGAGAGACCCAGTACTTC. The encoded protein is CASSPRGAGLGETQYF.

The chain combines TRBV30 with TRBJ2-1; 11 bases agree with TRBD2. After removal of 3 bases from V and 8 bases from J, the junction contained 6 bases not matched to a gene. Germline loops: CDR1 GTSNPN, CDR2 SVGIG (reference sequence). The CDR3 sequence is 14 residues long. CDR3: CAWRLAGDWDEQFF. As DNA, the CDR3 is TGTGCCTGGAGACTAGCGGGAGATTGGGATGAGCAGTTCTTC.

This chain joins TRBV28 and TRBJ1-1, with TRBD1 identical over 8 bases. Germline CDR1 reads MDHEN; CDR2 reads SYDVKM. This CDR3 spans 12 amino acids. With V trimmed by 3 bases and J by 10 bases, 4 bases remained unmatched. The chain's CDR3 is CASSLAGGRAFF. CDR3 coding DNA: TGTGCCAGCAGTTTGGCAGGGGGCAGAGCTTTCTTT.

The gene calls are TRBV7-9 and TRBJ2-3; 7 nucleotides line up with TRBD2. Germline V lookup: CDR1 SEHNR, CDR2 FQNEAQ (reference sequence). The CDR3 spans 18 residues. J gave up 2 bases and V 1 base, and 12 bases lay outside the gene matches. The CDR3 loop reads CASSLVTWREKPTDTQYF. As DNA, the CDR3 is TGTGCCAGCAGCTTAGTGACTTGGCGGGAGAAACCCACAGATACGCAGTATTTT.

This chain uses TRBV7-2 with TRBJ2-4; the match to TRBD2 covers 13 bases. J was trimmed by 9 bases and V by 6 bases; bases with no gene match: 5. CDR1 and CDR2 (germline): SGHTA, FQGNSA. The CDR3 covers 14 residues. CDR3 nucleotides: TGTGCCAGCAGTATCGGGACTAGCGGGGTCATTCAGTACTTC. Its protein is CASSIGTSGVIQYF.